Presented here are 2 T cell receptor beta chains from one specimen sequenced in a study of blood T cell repertoires in COVID-19. Profiling relied on immunoSEQ multiplex PCR, and the TCRdb table lists in-frame clones only, not all of them. In the table there are 300,000 to 350,000 clones, over 75% of which are singletons. Sample: PBMCs or T cells enriched from blood (not recorded which). The receptors here all came from a man aged 25-45 years who had recovered from COVID-19.

The V and J genes are TRBV6-5 and TRBJ1-1, with D hard to call. Germline values: CDR1 MNHEY, CDR2 SVGAGI. The V end lost 4 bases, the J end lost 4 bases, and 16 bases lay between the germline ends. This CDR3 has 15 residues. The CDR3 DNA is TGTGCCAGCAGTTTCGGTGGCGGGTGGGCCACTGAAGCTTTCTTT. It encodes CASSFGGGWATEAFF.

This clone was found once. The J gene is TRBJ1-4, the V gene TRBV6-5, with 10 bases that match TRBD1. The CDR3 covers 16 residues. Germline CDR1 reads MNHEY; CDR2 reads SVGAGI. V lost 2 bases to trimming and J lost 7 bases; unmatched junction nucleotides: 7. The CDR3 region has the DNA TGTGCCAGCAGTTACGGGACAGGGGAGTTGGGTGAAAAACTGTTTTTT. Translating it yields CASSYGTGELGEKLFF.